What follows are 27 T cell receptor beta chains derived from one specimen sequenced in a study of T cells in Graves' hyperthyroidism and ophthalmopathy. Amplification of TCR beta CDR3 regions used RNA as the template. HTBI primers were the set used in a first-round RT-PCR of the TCR CDR3. TCRdb re-called the multiplex PCR reads with MiXCR, one entry per CDR3 protein. The sample has roughly 360,000 distinct CDR3 sequences; about 14% are singletons. The sample consisted of blood. The receptors originated from a man younger than 40 with Graves' hyperthyroidism that later progressed to Graves' ophthalmopathy.

This clonotype was counted ten times or more. The chain links TRBV20-1 to TRBJ2-3; D is undetermined. There are 15 residues in the CDR3. V lost 3 bases and J 3 bases, leaving 16 bases between the germline ends. Per germline, CDR1 DFQATT and CDR2 SNEGSKA (reference sequence). This chain's CDR3 is CSARVVGQGTDTQYF. The CDR3 DNA sequence: TGCAGTGCTAGGGTAGTAGGTCAAGGGACAGATACGCAGTATTTT.

This clonotype was seen many times. V gene TRBV2 combines with J gene TRBJ2-7, with D unresolved. Trimming stripped 3 bases from V and 5 bases from J, with 8 bases between. From germline, CDR1 is SNHLY and CDR2 FYNNEI. CDR3 length: 12 residues. The CDR3 nucleotides are TGTGCCAGCAGTGAGTGGCGCCACGAGCAGTACTTC. It codes for CASSEWRHEQYF.

This clonotype has a count of ten or more. The CDR3 DNA is TGTGCCTGGAGTGTACCGGACAGGGGCTATTCACCCCTCCACTTT. This sequence encodes CAWSVPDRGYSPLHF. The chain combines TRBV30 with TRBJ1-6, with 9 bases that match TRBD1. Unmatched junction bases numbered 5, after V lost 0 bases and J lost 8 bases. CDR3 length: 15 amino acids. Germline values: CDR1 GTSNPN, CDR2 SVGIG (reference sequence).

In its sample, this clonotype was seen a few times. This rearrangement joins TRBV20-1 to TRBJ2-3; 9 bases fit TRBD2. The CDR3 is 15 residues long. The V segment lost 6 bases and the J segment 4 bases; nucleotides outside the gene matches: 11. Germline loops: CDR1 DFQATT, CDR2 SNEGSKA (reference sequence). In DNA form, the CDR3 reads TGCAGTGCCCACTGGGGCGGGGGGGAATCAGATACGCAGTATTTT. It is translated as CSAHWGGGESDTQYF.

The rearrangement links TRBV6-1 to TRBJ2-7, with a possible D match to TRBD1 (5 bases). The CDR3 is 13 residues long. Germline V lookup: CDR1 MNHNS, CDR2 SASEGT. Trimming removed 11 bases from V and 4 bases from J, with 18 bases in between. CDR3 in amino acids: CASRVGKLYEQYF. DNA of the CDR3: TGTGCCTCCAGGGTTGGCAAATTATACGAGCAGTACTTC.

V gene TRBV10-1 combines with J gene TRBJ2-1; a weak D match, TRBD1 (5 bases). Trimming took 3 bases from V and 9 from J, leaving 15 bases between them. The germline CDR1 and CDR2 sequences are WNHNN and SYGVQD (reference sequence). The CDR3 has 14 residues. The CDR3 DNA follows: TGCGCCAGCAGTGAAGGGGTAGTATCTCCTGAGCAGTTCTTC. Protein: CASSEGVVSPEQFF.

This clonotype was detected ten times or more. The CDR3 DNA follows: TGTGCCAGCAGTCCCCAAGACTATACGCAGTATTTT. Translating gives CASSPQDYTQYF. V is TRBV6-1 and J is TRBJ2-3; D remains ambiguous. Trimming removed 5 bases at V and 7 bases at J, with 10 bases between. The CDR3 loop spans 12 amino acids. Germline V gene sequence: CDR1 MNHNS, CDR2 SASEGT.

At least ten counts were recorded for this clonotype. J is TRBJ1-2 and V is TRBV7-3; perhaps TRBD1 as D (5 bases). This CDR3 contains 14 residues. V lost 4 bases and J 1 base, leaving 10 bases between the germline ends. The germline gives CDR1 SGHTA, CDR2 FQGTGA. The CDR3 sequence: CASSSERGNYGYTF. The CDR3 DNA reads as TGTGCCAGCAGCTCGGAGAGGGGTAACTATGGCTACACCTTC. The full variable domain, rest sourced from reference TRBV7-3 and TRBJ1-2, is GAGVSQTPSNKVTEKGKYVELRCDPISGHTALYWYRQSLGQGPEFLIYFQGTGAADDSGLPNDRFFAVRPEGSVSTLKIQRTERGDSAVYLCASSSERGNYGYTFGSGTRLTVV.

Ten or more counts support this clonotype. The chain couples TRBV20-1 to TRBJ1-5, with 9 bases fitting TRBD1. V was pared by 5 bases and J by 7 bases, with 12 bases of the junction left unmatched. The CDR3 covers 15 residues. CDR1 and CDR2 from the germline V gene are DFQATT and SNEGSKA (reference sequence). CDR3 amino acids: CSAPTQGAGGQPQHF. The DNA for the CDR3 is TGCAGTGCTCCTACACAGGGGGCGGGTGGACAGCCCCAGCATTTT.

This clonotype came up many times. This chain links TRBV27 with TRBJ1-2, with 8 bases matching TRBD1. The germline CDR1 and CDR2 sequences are MNHEY and SMNVEV (reference sequence). J was trimmed by 6 bases and V by 5 bases; bases with no gene match: 11. The CDR3 runs 15 residues. CDR3 region: CASSLTRTGWDGYTF. The CDR3 DNA is TGTGCCAGCAGTCTCACCCGGACAGGGTGGGATGGCTACACCTTC.

A few counts support this clonotype. The chain is built from TRBV19 and TRBJ1-1; possible D gene TRBD1, 5 bases. The germline V gene has CDR1 LNHDA and CDR2 SQIVND (reference sequence). V gave up 5 bases and J gave up 0 bases, with 10 bases separating them. The CDR3 is 14 amino acids. CDR3 residues: CASSWQGMNTEAFF. CDR3 sequence (DNA): TGTGCCAGTAGTTGGCAGGGTATGAACACTGAAGCTTTCTTT.

The genes are TRBV12-3 or TRBV12-4 and TRBJ1-6, with no clear D. The CDR3 has 17 residues. The V end was cut by 2 bases, the J end by 2 bases, with 13 bases between. The CDR3 reads CASSLRGGRTYNSPLHF. The DNA of the CDR3 is TGTGCCAGCAGTTTAAGAGGAGGGAGGACCTATAATTCACCCCTCCACTTT.

This clonotype was recorded many times. The chain couples TRBV28 to TRBJ2-7, with D hard to call. Germline V lookup: CDR1 MDHEN, CDR2 SYDVKM. This CDR3 has 14 amino acids. Deletions cut 7 bases from V and 0 bases from J, with 13 bases between. The CDR3 reads CASTSPDRSYEQYF. CDR3 bases: TGTGCCAGCACCTCCCCGGACCGCTCCTACGAGCAGTACTTC.

The sample holds a few counts of this clonotype. The chain couples TRBV15 to TRBJ1-4, with TRBD1 as a possible D gene (5 bases). Germline CDR1 LNHNV, CDR2 YYDKDF (reference sequence). V lost 1 base, J lost 7 bases, and 10 bases lay in between. This CDR3 is 14 amino acids long. In DNA form, the CDR3 reads TGTGCCACCAGCAGAGGGGGCAGTGGTGAAAAACTGTTTTTT. Amino acids: CATSRGGSGEKLFF. The whole variable domain, remainder taken from reference TRBV15 and TRBJ1-4, is DAMVIQNPRYQVTQFGKPVTLSCSQTLNHNVMYWYQQKSSQAPKLLFHYYDKDFNNEADTPDNFQSRRPNTSFCFLDIRSPGLGDTAMYLCATSRGGSGEKLFFGSGTQLSVL.

This clonotype was picked up many times. The chain employs TRBV7-8 and TRBJ1-1, with D unclear. CDR1 is SGHVS and CDR2 is FQNEAQ in the germline V gene. Deletions cut 2 bases from V and 3 bases from J, with 10 bases between. The CDR3 is 14 amino acids. The DNA for the CDR3 is TGTGCCAGCAGCTTAACGGCGGGGTACACTGAAGCTTTCTTT. It yields the protein CASSLTAGYTEAFF.

This clonotype was counted many times. J is TRBJ1-2 and V is TRBV30; TRBD1 agrees at 11 bases. Trimming took 5 bases from V and 7 from J; bases not matched to a gene: 3. The CDR3 spans 12 residues. Looked up from germline, CDR1 is GTSNPN and CDR2 is SVGIG (reference sequence). The CDR3 here is CAWRGTGGGYTF. Written as DNA, the CDR3 is TGTGCCTGGCGAGGGACAGGGGGTGGCTACACCTTC.

This clonotype was detected many times. The V gene is TRBV7-9, the J gene TRBJ2-7; D is ambiguous. The V gene lost 0 bases and the J gene lost 2 bases, with 11 bases spanning the gap. Germline CDR1 reads SEHNR; CDR2 reads FQNEAQ (reference sequence). CDR3 length equals 15 residues. The chain's CDR3 is CASSLAGSYAYEQYF. The CDR3 DNA follows: TGTGCCAGCAGCTTAGCGGGGTCCTACGCCTACGAGCAGTACTTC. Full variable domain (rest looked up from reference TRBV7-9 and TRBJ2-7): DTGVSQNPRHKITKRGQNVTFRCDPISEHNRLYWYRQTLGQGPEFLTYFQNEAQLEKSRLLSDRFSAERPKGSFSTLEIQRTEQGDSAMYLCASSLAGSYAYEQYFGPGTRLTVT.

Only a few counts were recorded for this clonotype. The V and J genes are TRBV6-1 and TRBJ1-4; TRBD1 might be the D (5 bases). The V gene lost 10 bases and the J gene lost 7 bases, with 16 bases spanning the gap. The CDR3 sequence is 13 residues long. The germline gives CDR1 MNHNS, CDR2 SASEGT. The CDR3 region is CATGTGGIEKLFF. CDR3 sequence (DNA): TGTGCCACTGGGACGGGGGGTATTGAAAAACTGTTTTTT.

The genes are TRBV10-3 and TRBJ1-6; D not certain. The CDR3 has 15 residues. Germline-derived CDR1 and CDR2 are ENHRY and SYGVKD. V was clipped by 0 bases and J by 8 bases, with 11 bases between them. CDR3 nucleotide sequence: TGTGCCATCAGTGAGTCAGGAGGGATGGATTCACCCCTCCACTTT. It translates to CAISESGGMDSPLHF.

The rearrangement links TRBV20-1 to TRBJ2-3; 7 bases match TRBD2. Looked up from germline, CDR1 is DFQATT and CDR2 is SNEGSKA (reference sequence). The V gene end was trimmed by 5 bases and the J gene end by 2 bases; junction bases not matched to a gene: 7. The CDR3 loop spans 14 amino acids. The CDR3, as DNA: TGCAGTGCTCCCAGCGGGGCCTTCACAGATACGCAGTATTTT. Its translation: CSAPSGAFTDTQYF.

This clonotype came up a few times. It is likely a read error, because the conserved phenylalanine at the end of the CDR3 is missing. This sequence joins TRBV12-3 or TRBV12-4 and TRBJ2-3; D is ambiguous. V lost 3 bases, J lost 0 bases, and 10 bases lay in between. The CDR3 runs 15 residues. The DNA of the CDR3 is TGTGCCAGCAGTTTCTCCGCGGCTAGCACAGATACGCAGTATTCT. It codes for CASSFSAASTDTQYS.

This clonotype was picked up a small number of times. The chain's CDR3 is CASSFTSVLKHNEQFF. In DNA, the CDR3 is TGCGCCAGCAGCTTCACCAGTGTCCTTAAGCACAATGAGCAGTTCTTC. The J gene is TRBJ2-1, the V gene TRBV5-1; D remains unclear. V dropped 2 bases and J dropped 5 bases, with 17 bases sitting between them. CDR3 length: 16 residues. Germline CDR1 is SGHRS and CDR2 is YFSETQ.

This clonotype was detected many times. DNA of the CDR3: TGTGCCACCAGCAGAGATTATAGGGGGGACACTGAAGCTTTCTTT. Protein product: CATSRDYRGDTEAFF. The chain is built from TRBV15 and TRBJ1-1; weak D call: TRBD1 (6 bases). V lost 0 bases, J lost 3 bases, and 11 bases lay in between. In germline, CDR1 is LNHNV, CDR2 YYDKDF (reference sequence). The CDR3 is 15 residues long.

Comment on this clonotype: Possible read error: a much larger clone is one base away. V usage is TRBV11-2 and J usage is TRBJ2-7, with D perhaps matching TRBD2 (6 bases). This CDR3 contains 15 residues. V was shortened by 0 bases and J by 2 bases, with 11 bases between the two germline ends. CDR1 and CDR2 from the germline V gene are SGHAT and FQNNGV. In nucleotides, the CDR3 is TGTGCCAGCAGCTTAGAGGGGGGTCGCGCCTACGAGCAGTACTTC. Encoded protein: CASSLEGGRAYEQYF.

This clonotype showed up many times. J is TRBJ2-7 and V is TRBV28; a weak D match, TRBD1 (5 bases). This CDR3 has 14 amino acids. Looked up from germline, CDR1 is MDHEN and CDR2 is SYDVKM. Trimming left V 5 bases short and J 5 bases short, with 16 bases between. This chain's CDR3 is CASSPLGQVDEQYF. The CDR3 DNA is TGTGCCAGCAGTCCCCTGGGGCAGGTCGACGAGCAGTACTTC.

This clonotype has at least ten counts. The V gene is TRBV20-1, the J gene TRBJ2-1, with D possibly TRBD2 on 6 matching bases. CDR1 is DFQATT, CDR2 SNEGSKA, per germline (reference sequence). The CDR3 loop spans 15 amino acids. V dropped 0 bases and J dropped 6 bases, with 15 bases sitting between them. The DNA for the CDR3 is TGCAGTGCTAGAGATAGACGGGGGAATATCAATGAGCAGTTCTTC. It encodes CSARDRRGNINEQFF.

This clonotype was counted many times. The rearrangement uses TRBV27 and TRBJ2-2; TRBD1 agrees at 7 bases. V lost 6 bases and J lost 8; bases outside the gene matches: 6. This CDR3 region has 13 residues. Germline V gene data show CDR1 as MNHEY and CDR2 as SMNVEV (reference sequence). For the CDR3, the DNA is TGTGCCAGCAGCGGTACAGGGGAAGGGGAGCTGTTTTTT. It is translated as CASSGTGEGELFF.